This record looks at one T cell receptor (beta chain) sequence and its context. Its specificity is unknown. These data originate in a study of blood T cells in healthy people across ages. Study-wide results and limits: Naive and antigen-experienced cells were not separated, limiting conclusive comparison.

A second roughly 6 to 12 cycle PCR used barcoded and J-beta primers. TCRdb reprocessed the 5' RACE reads via MiXCR and lists one record per CDR3 protein. The data show hundreds of thousands of distinct CDR3 sequences, with around 50% seen just once and 20% to 30% held by the top ten. The CDR3 totals 13 residues. The germline V gene encodes CDR1 MNHEY and CDR2 SVGAGI. Trimming removed 8 bases at V and 8 bases at J, with 16 bases between. The people who gave samples were healthy Caucasians from Russia, aged roughly 6 to 100. Researchers isolated at least 7 million PBMCs per sample. Sequences were obtained from blood. This receptor was taken from a middle-aged man in good health. The rearrangement joins TRBV6-5 to TRBJ2-1; D may correspond to TRBD1 or TRBD2 (5 bases each). The DNA for the CDR3 is TGTGCCAGCCGCTTAGCTCTGGGGGATGAGCAGTTCTTC. It encodes CASRLALGDEQFF.